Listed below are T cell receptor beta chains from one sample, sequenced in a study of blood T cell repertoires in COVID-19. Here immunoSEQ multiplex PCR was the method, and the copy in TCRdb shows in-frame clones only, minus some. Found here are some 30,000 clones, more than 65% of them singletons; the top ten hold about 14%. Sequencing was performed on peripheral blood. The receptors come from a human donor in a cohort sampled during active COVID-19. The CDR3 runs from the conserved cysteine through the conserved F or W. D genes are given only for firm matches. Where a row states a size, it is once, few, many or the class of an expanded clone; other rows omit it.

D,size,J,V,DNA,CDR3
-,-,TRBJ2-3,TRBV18,TGTGCCAGCTCACCATACAGAGCTTCTAGCACAGATACGCAGTATTTT,CASSPYRASSTDTQYF
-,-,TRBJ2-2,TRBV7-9,TGTGCCAGCGGTGAGATCTACACCGGGGAGCTGTTTTTT,CASGEIYTGELFF
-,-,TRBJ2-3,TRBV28,TGTGCCAGCAGTTCCCCCCTGCGGGGCCCCACAGATACGCAGTATTTT,CASSSPLRGPTDTQYF
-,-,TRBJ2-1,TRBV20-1,TGCAGTGCTAGAGATATGAGGGAGCAGTTCTTC,CSARDMREQFF
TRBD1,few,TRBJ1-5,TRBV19,TGTGCCAGTAGTATCACTGGCCAGGGGGCGGGTCAGCCCCAGCATTTT,CASSITGQGAGQPQHF
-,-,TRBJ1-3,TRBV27,TGTGCCAGCAGTCCCCTCTCTGGAAACACCATATATTTT,CASSPLSGNTIYF
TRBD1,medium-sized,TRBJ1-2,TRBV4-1,TGCGCCAGCAGCTCCCAGACAGGGGTTTCCTATGGCTACACCTTC,CASSSQTGVSYGYTF
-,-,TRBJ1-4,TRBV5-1,TGCGCCAGCAGCTTGGGGGCAGGGGCTTCAACTAATGAAAAACTGTTTTTT,CASSLGAGASTNEKLFF
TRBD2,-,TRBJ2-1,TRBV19,TGTGCCAGTAGTGGGATAGCGGGGGGGCGGAATGAGCAGTTCTTC,CASSGIAGGRNEQFF
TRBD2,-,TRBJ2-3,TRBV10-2,TGCGCCAGCAGTGATAAGGGACTAGCGGGGGGCGTCACAGATACGCAGTATTTT,CASSDKGLAGGVTDTQYF
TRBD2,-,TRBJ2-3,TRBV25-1,TGTGCCAGCAGCCGGGGGGGTCAAGATACGCAGTATTTT,CASSRGGQDTQYF
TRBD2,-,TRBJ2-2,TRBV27,TGTGCCAGCAGCTGGGATGGTAGCGGGGTAAACACCGGGGAGCTGTTTTTT,CASSWDGSGVNTGELFF
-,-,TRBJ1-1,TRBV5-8,TGTGCCAGCAGCAGACAGCTGAACACTGAAGCTTTCTTT,CASSRQLNTEAFF
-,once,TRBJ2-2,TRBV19,TGTGCCAGTAGCTCTACCCCGAGCGGGGAGCTGTTTTTT,CASSSTPSGELFF
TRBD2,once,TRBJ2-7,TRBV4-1,TGCGCCAGCAGCCAAGATGGTAGCGGGGGAGCAGGATCCTACGAGCAGTACTTC,CASSQDGSGGAGSYEQYF
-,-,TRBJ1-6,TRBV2,TGTGCCAGCAGTGCTAGACAGAGTAATTCACCCCTCCACTTT,CASSARQSNSPLHF
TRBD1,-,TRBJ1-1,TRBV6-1,TGTGCCAGCAGTGAATTTTGGACAGGGGGCGCAGGGCAAATCGCTTTCTTT,CASSEFWTGGAGQIAFF
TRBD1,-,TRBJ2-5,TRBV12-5,TGTGCTAGTGGTCCTACAGGGGGCCTAGCAGAGACCCAGTACTTC,CASGPTGGLAETQYF
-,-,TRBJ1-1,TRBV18,TGTGCCAGCTCACCGGGACAAAACACTGAAGCTTTCTTT,CASSPGQNTEAFF
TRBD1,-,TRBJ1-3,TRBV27,TGTGCCAGCAGTTTAGGGACAGACTCTGGAAACACCATATATTTT,CASSLGTDSGNTIYF
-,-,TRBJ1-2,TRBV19,TGTGCCAGTAGTGCTACAGGGTCTGTTGGCTACACCTTC,CASSATGSVGYTF
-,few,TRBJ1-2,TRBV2,TGTGCCAGCAGAAAAGACATAATGGACACCTATGGCTACACCTTC,CASRKDIMDTYGYTF
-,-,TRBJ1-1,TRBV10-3,TGTGCCATCAGTCCGAACATGAACACTGAAGCTTTCTTT,CAISPNMNTEAFF
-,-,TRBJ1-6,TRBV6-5,TGTGCCAGCCGTCGCGGGGTCGGTTCACCCCTCCACTTT,CASRRGVGSPLHF
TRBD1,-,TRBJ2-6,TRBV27,TGTGCCAGCAGTTTCCGTTATTATCTGACAGGGCCGTTGTCTGGGGCCAACGTCCTGACTTTC,CASSFRYYLTGPLSGANVLTF